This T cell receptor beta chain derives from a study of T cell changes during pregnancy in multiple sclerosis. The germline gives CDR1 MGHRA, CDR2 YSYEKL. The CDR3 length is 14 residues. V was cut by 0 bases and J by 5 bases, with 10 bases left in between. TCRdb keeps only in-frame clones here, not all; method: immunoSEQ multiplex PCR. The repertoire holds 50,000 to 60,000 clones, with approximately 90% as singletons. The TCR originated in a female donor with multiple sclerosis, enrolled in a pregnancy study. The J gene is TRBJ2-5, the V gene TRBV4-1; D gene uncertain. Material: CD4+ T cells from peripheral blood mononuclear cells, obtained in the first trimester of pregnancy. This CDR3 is CASSQDPISETQYF. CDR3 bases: TGCGCCAGCAGCCAAGATCCTATCTCGGAGACCCAGTACTTC.